These 25 T cell receptor beta chains came from one sample sequenced in a study of blood T cell repertoires in COVID-19. The table came from immunoSEQ multiplex PCR; TCRdb's copy has only in-frame clones and leaves some out. Of about 110,000 clones in the sample, approximately 80% are singletons; the top ten hold about 16%. Sequenced material: peripheral blood. The receptors here all came from a woman of 80 years or more with acute or convalescent COVID-19.

The V call is TRBV3-1 (or the pseudogene TRBV3-2), the J call TRBJ2-1; 8 bases map to TRBD2. The CDR3 is made up of 15 amino acids. Trimming cost V 1 base and J 7 bases; bases outside gene matches: 6. CDR1 LGHDT and CDR2 YNNKEL come from the germline V gene (reference sequence). CDR3 protein: CASSQAASGSNEQFF. The CDR3 DNA reads TGTGCCAGCAGCCAAGCGGCCAGCGGGAGTAATGAGCAGTTCTTC.

The CDR3 here is CASSKGQGLNQPQHF. CDR3 bases: TGCGCCAGCAGCAAGGGACAGGGCCTCAATCAGCCCCAGCATTTT. The chain combines TRBV5-1 with TRBJ1-5; TRBD1 agrees at 9 bases. Unmatched junction bases numbered 5, after V lost 4 bases and J lost 3 bases. CDR3 length: 15 amino acids. Per the germline V gene, CDR1 is SGHRS and CDR2 is YFSETQ.

This clone is a singleton in its sample. The chain recombines TRBV9 with TRBJ2-5, with TRBD2 matching 9 bases. The CDR3 covers 15 residues. J gave up 6 bases and V 2 bases, and 8 bases lay outside the gene matches. Germline CDR1 SGDLS, CDR2 YYNGEE. CDR3 protein: CASSVGAGGPQTQYF. CDR3 bases: TGTGCCAGCAGCGTGGGGGCGGGAGGGCCCCAGACCCAGTACTTC.

The chain couples TRBV24-1 to TRBJ2-2; 12 bases fit TRBD2. The CDR3 runs to 17 residues. Germline V gives CDR1 KGHDR, CDR2 SFDVKD. V dropped 12 bases and J dropped 7; count of bases not matched to a gene: 17. The CDR3 DNA reads TGTGCCGCAGCACAGCCGGGACTAGCGGGTCCGGGCGGGGAGCTGTTTTTT. Amino acids: CAAAQPGLAGPGGELFF.

This clone was recorded once. This rearrangement joins TRBV11-3 to TRBJ2-1; 8 bases fit TRBD1. V was clipped by 5 bases and J by 7 bases; unmatched bases: 10. The germline CDR1 and CDR2 sequences are SGHNT and YENEEA. The CDR3 extends over 15 amino acids. In nucleotides, the CDR3 is TGTGCCAGCAGCCCTTCCTGGACAGGGAGGAATGAGCAGTTCTTC. It is translated as CASSPSWTGRNEQFF. The entire variable domain, with the rest obtained from reference TRBV11-3 and TRBJ2-1, is as follows: EAGVVQSPRYKIIEKKQPVAFWCNPISGHNTLYWYLQNLGQGPELLIRYENEEAVDDSQLPKDRFSAERLKGVDSTLKIQPAELGDSAVYLCASSPSWTGRNEQFFGPGTRLTVL.

The chain combines TRBV6-5 with TRBJ1-1; TRBD1 agrees at 9 bases. V was clipped by 6 bases and J by 9 bases; unmatched bases: 5. CDR1 and CDR2 from the germline V gene are MNHEY and SVGAGI. The CDR3 totals 12 residues. The CDR3 protein is CASRPDRGKAFF. CDR3 coding DNA: TGTGCCAGCAGACCGGACAGGGGAAAAGCTTTCTTT.

This chain links TRBV5-1 with TRBJ1-2, with a possible D match to TRBD1 (6 bases). Germline loops: CDR1 SGHRS, CDR2 YFSETQ. The CDR3 has 17 amino acids. The germline V and J ends were trimmed by 4 bases and 0 bases, with 19 bases remaining between them. The DNA of the CDR3 is TGCGCCAGCAGCCAAGGACAGACAACTCTTACTAACTATGGCTACACCTTC. Its protein product is CASSQGQTTLTNYGYTF.

V is TRBV5-1 and J is TRBJ2-1, with 9 positions matching TRBD1. Trimming at V came to 0 bases and at J to 7 bases, leaving 11 bases not matched to a gene. Per the germline V gene, CDR1 is SGHRS and CDR2 is YFSETQ. This CDR3 is 17 amino acids long. CDR3 region: CASSLALSGTGSNEQFF. In DNA, the CDR3 is TGCGCCAGCAGCTTGGCCTTATCCGGGACAGGGTCGAATGAGCAGTTCTTC.

V usage is TRBV2 and J usage is TRBJ2-2; D may be TRBD1 (5 bases). The germline CDR1 and CDR2 sequences are SNHLY and FYNNEI. The V end was cut by 4 bases, the J end by 10 bases, with 13 bases between. This CDR3 is built from 13 residues. The CDR3 is CASSGQIGVELFF. In DNA form, the CDR3 reads TGTGCCAGCAGTGGACAGATAGGGGTGGAGCTGTTTTTT.

The V and J genes are TRBV28 and TRBJ1-3; D is ambiguous. CDR1 and CDR2 from the germline V gene are MDHEN and SYDVKM. V shed 2 bases and J shed 0 bases, with 2 bases lying between them. The CDR3 has 13 residues. CDR3 in DNA: TGTGCCAGCAGTTTACGCTCTGGAAACACCATATATTTT. Protein sequence: CASSLRSGNTIYF.

This chain links TRBV5-4 with TRBJ1-2, with 7 bases fitting TRBD1. The length of the CDR3 is 15 residues. V lost 7 bases and J lost 3; bases outside the gene matches: 12. Germline V lookup: CDR1 SGHNT, CDR2 YYREEE (reference sequence). The CDR3 reads CASSGERQGDYGYTF. As DNA, the CDR3 is TGTGCCAGCTCCGGAGAACGACAGGGCGACTATGGCTACACCTTC. The full variable domain, completed using reference TRBV5-4 and TRBJ1-2, is ETGVTQSPTHLIKTRGQQVTLRCSSQSGHNTVSWYQQALGQGPQFIFQYYREEENGRGNFPPRFSGLQFPNYSSELNVNALELDDSALYLCASSGERQGDYGYTFGSGTRLTVV.

This chain connects TRBV28 to TRBJ1-6; no definite D call. This CDR3 is built from 14 residues. The germline CDR1 and CDR2 sequences are MDHEN and SYDVKM. V lost 2 bases to trimming and J lost 4 bases, with 6 bases between them. The CDR3 sequence is CASSLGQYNSPLHF. The CDR3 DNA is TGTGCCAGCAGTTTAGGGCAGTATAATTCACCCCTCCACTTT. Based on the CDR3 plus reference TRBV28 and TRBJ1-6, the full variable domain is DVKVTQSSRYLVKRTGEKVFLECVQDMDHENMFWYRQDPGLGLRLIYFSYDVKMKEKGDIPEGYSVSREKKERFSLILESASTNQTSMYLCASSLGQYNSPLHFGNGTRLTVT.

The CDR3 is CASSQDWGQGQPQHF. Here the CDR3 DNA reads TGCGCCAGCAGCCAAGATTGGGGACAGGGGCAGCCCCAGCATTTT. The chain couples TRBV4-3 to TRBJ1-5, with 10 bases lining up with TRBD1. The V gene end was trimmed by 0 bases and the J gene end by 7 bases; junction bases not matched to a gene: 3. In germline, CDR1 is LGHNA, CDR2 YSLEER. The CDR3 is 15 residues long.

The rearrangement links TRBV2 to TRBJ1-5; perhaps TRBD1 as D (5 bases). Germline V gives CDR1 SNHLY, CDR2 FYNNEI. This CDR3 has 15 amino acids. Trimming stripped 4 bases from V and 2 bases from J, with 12 bases between. The CDR3 sequence: CASSVWGVGNQPQHF. In DNA form, the CDR3 reads TGTGCCAGCAGTGTTTGGGGGGTAGGCAATCAGCCCCAGCATTTT.

The V and J genes are TRBV2 and TRBJ1-6; D perhaps matches TRBD1 (5 bases). With 7 bases removed from V and 9 bases from J, the gap between germline ends came to 16 bases. The CDR3 sequence is 14 residues long. Germline lookup yields CDR1 SNHLY and CDR2 FYNNEI. CDR3 amino acids: CASTFGQGRSPLHF. As DNA, the CDR3 is TGTGCCAGCACGTTTGGGCAGGGTCGTTCACCCCTCCACTTT.

V usage is TRBV7-2 and J usage is TRBJ2-5, with TRBD2 matching over 8 bases. Trimming cost V 3 bases and J 4 bases; bases outside gene matches: 10. This CDR3 is 16 amino acids long. Germline V CDR1 and CDR2: SGHTA, FQGNSA. The CDR3 sequence: CASSLLSGGFGETQYF. CDR3 DNA sequence: TGTGCCAGCAGCTTGTTGAGCGGGGGTTTTGGAGAGACCCAGTACTTC.

About this clone itself: Possible read error: a much larger clone is one base away. The chain links TRBV9 to TRBJ2-3; no definite D call. Germline loops: CDR1 SGDLS, CDR2 YYNGEE. Between the trimmed V and J ends, which lost 4 bases and 0 bases, there was a span of 3 bases. CDR3 size: 12 residues. CDR3 sequence: CASSPSTDTQYF. The CDR3, as DNA: TGTGCCAGCAGCCCTAGCACAGATACGCAGTATTTT.

The CDR3, as DNA: TGTGCCACCAGTGCAAGCGGGAGGGCCATGGAGACCCAGTACTTC. Amino acids: CATSASGRAMETQYF. The chain combines TRBV24-1 with TRBJ2-5; TRBD2 aligns across 10 bases. This CDR3 has 15 amino acids. V gave up 5 bases and J gave up 5 bases; unmatched junction bases: 7. Germline-derived CDR1 and CDR2 are KGHDR and SFDVKD.

The chain joins TRBV6-5 to TRBJ1-5; 8 nucleotides line up with TRBD1. With 7 bases clipped from V and 6 bases from J, the junction kept 5 bases outside the gene matches. Germline V gives CDR1 MNHEY, CDR2 SVGAGI. The CDR3 is 13 residues long. The CDR3 bases are TGTGCCAGCACAGGACAGGGCATTCAGCCCCAGCATTTT. Protein product: CASTGQGIQPQHF.

V and J are TRBV3-1 (or the pseudogene TRBV3-2) and TRBJ2-2; TRBD2 matches at 7 bases. Germline CDR1 reads LGHDT; CDR2 reads YNNKEL (reference sequence). With V trimmed by 1 base and J by 7 bases, 6 bases remained unmatched. The CDR3 is made up of 15 amino acids. This CDR3 reads CASSQVLGRDGELFF. The CDR3 DNA follows: TGTGCCAGCAGCCAAGTCTTGGGGAGGGACGGGGAGCTGTTTTTT.

In its sample, this clone was seen once. This chain uses TRBV27 with TRBJ1-2, with 9 bases aligning to TRBD1. Trimming cost V 3 bases and J 8 bases; bases outside gene matches: 7. Germline V gene sequence: CDR1 MNHEY, CDR2 SMNVEV (reference sequence). The CDR3 has 14 amino acids. The DNA for the CDR3 is TGTGCCAGCAGTTTGGGGACAGGGTCGAGAGGCTACACCTTC. This gives the protein CASSLGTGSRGYTF.

The chain carries TRBV7-9 and TRBJ2-1; 11 bases line up with TRBD2. Germline lookup yields CDR1 SEHNR and CDR2 FQNEAQ (reference sequence). V was clipped by 6 bases and J by 8 bases; unmatched bases: 6. This CDR3 contains 14 residues. This CDR3 reads CASRPSGGRDEQFF. The DNA for the CDR3 is TGTGCCAGCAGGCCTAGCGGGGGGCGGGATGAGCAGTTCTTC.

V usage is TRBV9 and J usage is TRBJ2-3; 10 bases map to TRBD2. Looked up from germline, CDR1 is SGDLS and CDR2 is YYNGEE. The CDR3 contains 16 residues. V shed 4 bases, J shed 1 base, and the junction held 6 bases outside the gene matches. The CDR3 DNA reads TGTGCCAGCAGCATCCGTGGACTAGCGGGCACAGATACGCAGTATTTT. Protein: CASSIRGLAGTDTQYF.

V and J are TRBV19 and TRBJ2-6; 8 bases map to TRBD2. This CDR3 is 18 amino acids long. Germline V gene sequence: CDR1 LNHDA, CDR2 SQIVND (reference sequence). With 5 bases clipped from V and 3 bases from J, the junction kept 12 bases outside the gene matches. The CDR3 DNA sequence: TGTGCCAGTAGTTCCGTGACTAGCGCGGGCATTGGGGCCAACGTCCTGACTTTC. This gives the protein CASSSVTSAGIGANVLTF.

This clone was counted between two and nine times. The chain is built from TRBV5-4 and TRBJ2-1, with 7 bases identical to TRBD2. Germline V CDR1 and CDR2: SGHNT, YYREEE (reference sequence). V gave up 0 bases and J gave up 2 bases; unmatched junction bases: 5. The CDR3 covers 16 residues. In nucleotides, the CDR3 is TGTGCCAGCAGCTTGGGGGGAGGGGACGCCTACAATGAGCAGTTCTTC. It codes for CASSLGGGDAYNEQFF.